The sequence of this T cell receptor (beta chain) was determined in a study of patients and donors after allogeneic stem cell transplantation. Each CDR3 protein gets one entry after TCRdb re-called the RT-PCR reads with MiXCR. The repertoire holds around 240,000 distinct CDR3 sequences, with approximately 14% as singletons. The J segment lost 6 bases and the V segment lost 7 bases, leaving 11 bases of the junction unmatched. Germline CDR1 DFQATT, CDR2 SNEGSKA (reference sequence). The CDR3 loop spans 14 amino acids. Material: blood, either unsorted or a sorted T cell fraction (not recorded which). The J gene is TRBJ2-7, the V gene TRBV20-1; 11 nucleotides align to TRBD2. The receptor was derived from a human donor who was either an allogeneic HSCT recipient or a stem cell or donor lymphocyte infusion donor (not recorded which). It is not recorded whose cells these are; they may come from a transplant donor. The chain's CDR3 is CSVAQLAGASEQYF. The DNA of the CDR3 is TGCAGTGTCGCGCAACTAGCGGGAGCTTCCGAGCAGTACTTC.